This TCR beta chain was identified in a study of blood T cells in healthy people across ages. Then a second PCR, running about 6 to 12 cycles, was carried out with a sample-barcoded 5' primer and a J-beta primer mix. TCRdb reprocessed the 5' RACE reads via MiXCR and lists one record per CDR3 protein. The sample lists 650,000 to 800,000 distinct CDR3 sequences, roughly half occurring once. This CDR3 has 14 amino acids. Germline V lookup: CDR1 LGHNA, CDR2 YSLEER. Trimming removed 8 bases at V and 8 bases at J, with 19 bases between. This clonotype was recorded once. The source of this sequence is a woman of 80 years or more in good health. What was sequenced was blood. This chain links TRBV4-3 with TRBJ2-1; D possibly corresponds to TRBD2 (5 bases). The CDR3 sequence: CASAWRVSKDEQFF. The CDR3 region has the DNA TGCGCCAGCGCCTGGCGGGTTTCTAAAGATGAGCAGTTCTTC.